This T cell receptor beta chain was identified during a study of neoadjuvant anti-PD-1 for oral cavity cancer. Study background: Nivolumab at 3 mg/kg was mostly given biweekly, three to four doses, pre-surgery. Around day 43, patients without progression received a fourth nivolumab dose before surgery.

The time point denotes: after neoadjuvant nivolumab, at surgical resection. Cohort: HPV-negative, locally advanced oral cavity squamous cell carcinoma patients. Analysis of PBMCs was direct, with no culture step. The length of the CDR3 is 15 residues. V gave up 0 bases and J gave up 6 bases; unmatched junction bases: 5. CDR1 and CDR2 from the germline V gene are SGHRS and YFSETQ. Sequencing was performed with immunoSEQ multiplex PCR; in TCRdb, only in-frame clones are kept and a portion is missing. The data show 55,000 to 80,000 clones, roughly nine tenths seen once. The receptor was derived from a person aged 40 to 85 with oral cavity squamous cell carcinoma. This specimen was PBMCs, taken after nivolumab (anti-PD-1) treatment. The chain couples TRBV5-1 to TRBJ1-5; 8 bases line up with TRBD1. The chain's CDR3 is CASSLEAGGIQPQHF. As DNA, the CDR3 is TGCGCCAGCAGCTTGGAGGCAGGGGGCATTCAGCCCCAGCATTTT.